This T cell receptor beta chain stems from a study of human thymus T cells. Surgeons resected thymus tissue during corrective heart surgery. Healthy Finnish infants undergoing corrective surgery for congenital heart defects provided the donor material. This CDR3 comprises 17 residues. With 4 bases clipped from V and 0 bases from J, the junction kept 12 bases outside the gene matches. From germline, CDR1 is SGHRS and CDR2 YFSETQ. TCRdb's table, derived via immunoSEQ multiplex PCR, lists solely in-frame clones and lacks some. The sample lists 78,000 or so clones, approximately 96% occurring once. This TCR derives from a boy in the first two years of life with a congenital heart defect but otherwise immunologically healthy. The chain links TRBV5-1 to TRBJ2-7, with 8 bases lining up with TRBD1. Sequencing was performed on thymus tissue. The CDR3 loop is CASSKNPGQETSYEQYF. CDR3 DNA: TGCGCCAGCAGCAAGAACCCGGGACAGGAAACCTCCTACGAGCAGTACTTC.